Listed below are T cell receptor beta chains from one sample, sequenced in a study of cytomegalovirus exposure and HLA in healthy donors. Measured with immunoSEQ multiplex PCR; TCRdb has only the in-frame clones, and not every one. The sample shows about 82,000 clones, roughly 9.1% of them seen only once. Sequenced: PBMCs. The receptors stem from a man between 60 and 75 years old in good health and CMV-seropositive. CDR3s include the opening cysteine and the closing phenylalanine or tryptophan. D genes are given only for firm matches. The size of a clone is reported for some rows only, either as once, few or many, or as a class for expanded clones.

size,V,D,J,CDR3,DNA
NA,TRBV19,TRBD1,TRBJ1-5,CASSIWTGDQPQHF,TGTGCCAGTAGTATCTGGACAGGGGATCAGCCCCAGCATTTT
NA,TRBV5-4,TRBD2,TRBJ2-1,CASRSLAEYNEQFF,TGTGCCAGCAGAAGTCTAGCGGAGTACAATGAGCAGTTCTTC
NA,TRBV4-1,NA,TRBJ2-5,CASSQDWTFQETQYF,TGCGCCAGCAGCCAAGACTGGACTTTCCAAGAGACCCAGTACTTC
NA,TRBV25-1,NA,TRBJ1-5,CASSINSNQPQHF,TGTGCCAGCAGTATCAATAGCAATCAGCCCCAGCATTTT
few,TRBV6-6,NA,TRBJ1-2,CASSYEGADGYTF,TGTGCCAGCAGTTACGAAGGGGCGGATGGCTACACCTTC
NA,TRBV6-1,TRBD1,TRBJ2-1,CASSARQGDYNEQFF,TGTGCCAGCAGCGCCCGACAGGGAGATTACAATGAGCAGTTCTTC
many,TRBV7-8,TRBD2,TRBJ2-7,CASSWTSYEQYF,TGTGCCAGCAGTTGGACTAGCTACGAGCAGTACTTC
few,TRBV30,NA,TRBJ1-4,CAWSQGSTNEKLFF,TGTGCCTGGAGTCAGGGCTCAACTAATGAAAAACTGTTTTTT
NA,TRBV7-2,NA,TRBJ1-1,CASSSVSGNTEAFF,TGTGCCAGCAGCTCCGTTTCAGGTAACACTGAAGCTTTCTTT
few,TRBV7-8,TRBD2,TRBJ2-5,CASSWNGRVQETQYF,TGTGCCAGCAGCTGGAATGGGAGGGTTCAAGAGACCCAGTACTTC
few,TRBV2,NA,TRBJ2-5,CASSVNERETQYF,TGTGCCAGCAGTGTTAACGAGCGAGAGACCCAGTACTTC
NA,TRBV5-1,TRBD1,TRBJ1-5,CASSRTGESNQPQHF,TGCGCCAGCAGCAGGACAGGGGAAAGCAATCAGCCCCAGCATTTT
NA,TRBV5-5,NA,TRBJ2-5,CASSFLPREETQYF,TGTGCCAGCAGCTTCCTTCCCAGGGAAGAGACCCAGTACTTC
NA,TRBV7-8,NA,TRBJ2-7,CASSLTAVTSYEQYF,TGTGCCAGCAGCTTAACAGCGGTTACGTCCTACGAGCAGTACTTC
few,TRBV27,TRBD1,TRBJ2-7,CASSSTGWGKGQYF,TGTGCCAGCAGTTCGACAGGGTGGGGAAAGGGGCAGTACTTC
NA,TRBV5-4,TRBD2,TRBJ2-3,CASSSPPGGRETDTQYF,TGTGCCAGCAGCTCCCCGCCAGGAGGGAGGGAAACAGATACGCAGTATTTT
NA,TRBV11-2,TRBD1,TRBJ2-5,CASSSGTAQETQYF,TGTGCCAGCAGCTCCGGGACAGCCCAAGAGACCCAGTACTTC
few,TRBV25-1,TRBD2,TRBJ2-2,CASSEIAGNTGELFF,TGTGCCAGCAGTGAAATAGCGGGGAACACCGGGGAGCTGTTTTTT
large,TRBV7-2,TRBD1,TRBJ1-1,CASSPGTGYTEAFF,TGTGCCAGCAGCCCAGGGACAGGGTACACTGAAGCTTTCTTT
few,TRBV6-1,TRBD1,TRBJ2-2,CASSVGGPGQGTGELFF,TGTGCCAGCAGTGTGGGGGGACCGGGACAGGGGACGGGGGAGCTGTTTTTT
NA,TRBV19,NA,TRBJ1-5,CASIEGQYSNQPQHF,TGTGCCAGTATTGAGGGACAATATAGCAATCAGCCCCAGCATTTT
few,TRBV7-8,NA,TRBJ2-5,CASTPVRGGGETQYF,TGTGCCAGCACCCCCGTGAGGGGGGGTGGAGAGACCCAGTACTTC
NA,TRBV20-1,NA,TRBJ2-5,CSAMPGETQYF,TGCAGTGCTATGCCGGGAGAGACCCAGTACTTC
NA,TRBV7-9,NA,TRBJ2-5,CASSRQERETQYF,TGTGCCAGCAGCCGACAGGAAAGGGAGACCCAGTACTTC
few,TRBV7-3,TRBD1,TRBJ2-3,CASSRGQGTDTQYF,TGTGCCAGCAGCCGTGGACAGGGCACAGATACGCAGTATTTT
NA,TRBV7-6,NA,TRBJ1-3,CASVASAVSGNTIYF,TGTGCCAGCGTCGCCTCTGCGGTCAGCGGAAACACCATATATTTT
few,TRBV5-1,NA,TRBJ1-1,CASSFDSTNTEAFF,TGCGCCAGCAGCTTCGACAGTACGAACACTGAAGCTTTCTTT
NA,TRBV2,TRBD2,TRBJ2-4,CASSELASGKGIQYF,TGTGCCAGCAGTGAATTAGCTAGCGGTAAAGGGATTCAGTACTTC
NA,TRBV7-9,TRBD1,TRBJ2-6,CASSLHRGQGSGANVLTF,TGTGCCAGCAGCTTACATCGGGGACAGGGTTCTGGGGCCAACGTCCTGACTTTC
few,TRBV27,NA,TRBJ1-1,CASSLTGSTEAFF,TGTGCCAGCAGTTTAACGGGGAGCACTGAAGCTTTCTTT
few,TRBV28,TRBD1,TRBJ2-2,CASSARGGNGELFF,TGTGCCAGCAGCGCCCGAGGGGGCAACGGGGAGCTGTTTTTT
NA,TRBV18,NA,TRBJ2-1,CASSPTGDRQFF,TGTGCCAGCTCACCTACGGGAGATCGGCAGTTCTTC
NA,TRBV28,TRBD1,TRBJ2-6,CASSLGDRLSGANVLTF,TGTGCCAGCAGTTTAGGGGACAGGCTCTCTGGGGCCAACGTCCTGACTTTC
few,TRBV2,NA,TRBJ1-5,CASSELTSNQPQHF,TGTGCCAGCAGTGAACTTACAAGCAATCAGCCCCAGCATTTT
NA,TRBV6-4,TRBD2,TRBJ2-3,CASSVVGLAGADTQYF,TGTGCCAGCAGTGTCGTCGGACTAGCGGGAGCAGATACGCAGTATTTT
NA,TRBV7-8,NA,TRBJ2-3,CASSLGQTDTDTQYF,TGTGCCAGCAGCTTAGGACAGACAGACACAGATACGCAGTATTTT
NA,TRBV7-3,NA,TRBJ2-1,CASSLVGGRGDEQFF,TGTGCCAGCAGCTTAGTAGGAGGGCGTGGCGATGAGCAGTTCTTC
NA,TRBV6-5,NA,TRBJ1-4,CASSYRSPGPAQKLFF,TGTGCCAGCAGTTACCGCTCCCCAGGGCCCGCGCAAAAACTGTTTTTT
many,TRBV9,TRBD1,TRBJ1-4,CASSADRGYTNEKLFF,TGTGCCAGCAGCGCGGACAGGGGATATACTAATGAAAAACTGTTTTTT
NA,TRBV5-1,TRBD1,TRBJ2-7,CASWSGQGVSRTYEQYF,TGCGCCAGCTGGTCGGGACAGGGGGTATCGAGGACCTACGAGCAGTACTTC
NA,TRBV5-1,TRBD2,TRBJ2-1,CASSRRTSGTNNEQFF,TGCGCCAGCAGTCGAAGGACTAGCGGGACTAACAATGAGCAGTTCTTC
NA,TRBV11-2,TRBD1,TRBJ2-1,CASSSGTGESQEQFF,TGTGCCAGCAGCTCCGGGACAGGGGAATCCCAAGAGCAGTTCTTC
NA,TRBV6-5,NA,TRBJ1-2,CASRPTGVQYGYTF,TGTGCCAGCAGGCCCACGGGGGTTCAGTATGGCTACACCTTC
few,TRBV6-1,TRBD2,TRBJ2-7,CASSGLAGGPYEQYF,TGTGCCAGCAGTGGCCTAGCGGGAGGGCCGTACGAGCAGTACTTC
NA,TRBV7-8,NA,TRBJ2-2,CASSNRRGADTGELFF,TGTGCCAGCAGCAATCGACGGGGGGCGGACACCGGGGAGCTGTTTTTT
NA,TRBV7-2,NA,TRBJ2-5,CASSLETGMETQYF,TGTGCCAGCAGCTTAGAAACGGGGATGGAGACCCAGTACTTC
NA,TRBV30,NA,TRBJ2-1,CAWAGISWGEQFF,TGTGCCTGGGCGGGGATCTCTTGGGGTGAGCAGTTCTTC
NA,TRBV19,TRBD2,TRBJ2-1,CASSIPSGNSYNEQFF,TGTGCCAGTAGTATCCCGAGCGGGAACTCCTACAATGAGCAGTTCTTC
NA,TRBV14,NA,TRBJ2-7,CASSRPSGLAAPYEQYF,TGTGCCAGCAGCCGGCCGAGCGGGCTAGCCGCGCCCTACGAGCAGTACTTC
NA,TRBV7-8,NA,TRBJ2-7,CASSRSSYEQYF,TGTGCCAGCAGCCGTAGCTCCTACGAGCAGTACTTC
few,TRBV19,TRBD1,TRBJ1-5,CASTDTGEGQPQHF,TGTGCCAGTACCGATACAGGGGAAGGACAGCCCCAGCATTTT
NA,TRBV7-3,NA,TRBJ1-2,CASSPSGGADDRYGYTF,TGTGCCAGCAGCCCCTCGGGGGGCGCGGATGATCGGTATGGCTACACCTTC
NA,TRBV5-6,NA,TRBJ1-6,CASSLWPGDYNSPLHF,TGTGCCAGCAGCTTGTGGCCAGGCGATTATAATTCACCCCTCCACTTT